This T cell receptor (beta chain) was recovered during a study of shared clonotypes between healthy human individuals. Notes on the study in general: Naive subsets typically showed greater estimated richness than memory subsets.

Regarding this clone: The antigen is unknown.

Assay runs were performed at deep level. This table comes from immunoSEQ multiplex PCR, and its TCRdb copy is limited to in-frame clones, with some not included. The table lists about 820,000 clones, over 90% of them singletons. J gave up 6 bases and V 4 bases, and 9 bases lay outside the gene matches. Germline CDR1 SGHRS, CDR2 YFSETQ. There are 15 residues in the CDR3. CD8 cells regarded as naive lacked CD45RO, were positively chosen for CCR7, and omitted terminally differentiated effector memory CD45RA+ cells. Healthy and HIV-negative, the adult donors had no recent acute infections or vaccinations.

The receptor's source is a young man in good health. Sequences were obtained from naive CD8+ T cells sorted from blood. The chain combines TRBV5-1 with TRBJ1-1; 10 positions agree with TRBD1. CDR3 DNA: TGCGCCAGCAGCCGGGACAGGGGATTTAGGCCTGAAGCTTTCTTT. Its protein is CASSRDRGFRPEAFF.